This TCR beta chain was recovered during a study of T cell responses to AZD1222 COVID-19 vaccine. Study-wide background: Doses given second, at about 4 or about 12 weeks, were pooled.

Of note for this clone: Its cognate antigen is unknown.

The data were produced by immunoSEQ multiplex PCR, yet TCRdb's version contains in-frame clones alone and is incomplete. The sample lists about 120,000 clones; approximately 85% were seen once. CDR1 and CDR2 from the germline V gene are SGDLS and YYNGEE. The CDR3 loop spans 16 amino acids. The V gene end was trimmed by 3 bases and the J gene end by 2 bases; junction bases not matched to a gene: 7. Study outcomes and limitations: Increases in Spike-specific TCR breadth and depth were seen after two AZD1222 doses. The study identified only five to seven AZD1222 recipients as seropositive at baseline. Possibly, clonal diversity was underestimated; donors were largely white British and included more females.

The TCR originated in an adult in good health. The rearrangement uses TRBV9 and TRBJ1-4, with TRBD1 identical over 7 bases. Sequenced material: peripheral blood, taken on day 0 of AZD1222 vaccination. CDR3 residues: CASSANRGGTNEKLFF. In nucleotides, the CDR3 is TGTGCCAGCAGCGCCAACAGGGGCGGCACTAATGAAAAACTGTTTTTT.